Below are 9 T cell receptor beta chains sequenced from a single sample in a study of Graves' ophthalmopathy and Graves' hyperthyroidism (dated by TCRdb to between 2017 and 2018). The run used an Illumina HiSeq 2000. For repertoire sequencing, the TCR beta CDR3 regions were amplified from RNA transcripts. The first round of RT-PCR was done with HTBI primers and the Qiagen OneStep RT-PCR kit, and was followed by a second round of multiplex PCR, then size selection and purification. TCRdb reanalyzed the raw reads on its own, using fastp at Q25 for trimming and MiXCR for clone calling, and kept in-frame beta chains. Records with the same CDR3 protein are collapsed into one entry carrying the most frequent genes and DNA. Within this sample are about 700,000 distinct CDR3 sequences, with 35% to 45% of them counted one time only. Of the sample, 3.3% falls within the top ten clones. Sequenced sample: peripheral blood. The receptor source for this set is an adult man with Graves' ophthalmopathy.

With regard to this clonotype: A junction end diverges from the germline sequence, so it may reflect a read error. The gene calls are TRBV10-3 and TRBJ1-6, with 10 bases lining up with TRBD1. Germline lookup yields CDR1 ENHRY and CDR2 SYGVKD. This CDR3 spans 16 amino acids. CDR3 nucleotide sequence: TGTGCCAGCAGTCGGGACAGGGGCTACGATAATTCACCCCTCCACTTT. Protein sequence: CASSRDRGYDNSPLHF.

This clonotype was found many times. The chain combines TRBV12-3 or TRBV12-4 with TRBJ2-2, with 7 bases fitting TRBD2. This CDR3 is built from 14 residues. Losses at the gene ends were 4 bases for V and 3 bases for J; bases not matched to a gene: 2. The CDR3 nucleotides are TGTGCCAGCAGTTATCTAGCGGACACCGGGGAGCTGTTTTTT. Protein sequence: CASSYLADTGELFF.

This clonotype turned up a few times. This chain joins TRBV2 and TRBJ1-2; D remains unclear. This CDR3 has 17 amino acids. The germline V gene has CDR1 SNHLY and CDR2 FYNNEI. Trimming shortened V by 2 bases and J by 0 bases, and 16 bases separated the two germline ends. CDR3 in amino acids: CASSELFGQPANYGYTF. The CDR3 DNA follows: TGTGCCAGCAGTGAATTGTTTGGGCAACCGGCTAACTATGGCTACACCTTC.

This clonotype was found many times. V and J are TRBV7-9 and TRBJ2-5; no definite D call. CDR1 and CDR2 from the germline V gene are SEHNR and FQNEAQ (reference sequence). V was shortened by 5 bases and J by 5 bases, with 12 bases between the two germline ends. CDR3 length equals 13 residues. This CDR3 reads CASSTTQGETQYF. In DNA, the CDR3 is TGTGCCAGCAGCACGACACAAGGGGAGACCCAGTACTTC. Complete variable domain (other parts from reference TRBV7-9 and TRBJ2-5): DTGVSQNPRHKITKRGQNVTFRCDPISEHNRLYWYRQTLGQGPEFLTYFQNEAQLEKSRLLSDRFSAERPKGSFSTLEIQRTEQGDSAMYLCASSTTQGETQYFGPGTRLLVL.

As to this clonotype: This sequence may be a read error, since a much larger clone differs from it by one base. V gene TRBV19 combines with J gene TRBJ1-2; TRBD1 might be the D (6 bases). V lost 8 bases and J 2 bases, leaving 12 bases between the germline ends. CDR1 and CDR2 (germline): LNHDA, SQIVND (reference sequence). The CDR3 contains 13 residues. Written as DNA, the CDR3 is TGTGCCAGTTTGGGCGGACAGAACTATGGCTACACCTTC. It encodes CASLGGQNYGYTF.

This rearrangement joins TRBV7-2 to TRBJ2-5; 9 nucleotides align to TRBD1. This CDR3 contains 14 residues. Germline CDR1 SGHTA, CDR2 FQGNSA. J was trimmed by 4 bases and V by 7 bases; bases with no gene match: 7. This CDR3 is CASIWTGDGETQYF. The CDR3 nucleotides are TGTGCCAGCATCTGGACAGGGGATGGAGAGACCCAGTACTTC. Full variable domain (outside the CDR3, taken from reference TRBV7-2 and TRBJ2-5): GAGVSQSPSNKVTEKGKDVELRCDPISGHTALYWYRQSLGQGLEFLIYFQGNSAPDKSGLPSDRFSAERTGGSVSTLTIQRTQQEDSAVYLCASIWTGDGETQYFGPGTRLLVL.

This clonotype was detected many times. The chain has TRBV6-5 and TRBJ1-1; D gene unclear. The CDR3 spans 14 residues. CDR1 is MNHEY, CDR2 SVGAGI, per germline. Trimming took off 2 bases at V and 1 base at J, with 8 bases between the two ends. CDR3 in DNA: TGTGCCAGCAGTTACAGGGTTTGGAACACTGAAGCTTTCTTT. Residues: CASSYRVWNTEAFF.

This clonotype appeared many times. CDR3 nucleotides: TGCAGCGTGGGGAAGACAGGGACCAATGAAGCTTTCTTT. It is translated as CSVGKTGTNEAFF. The J gene is TRBJ1-1, the V gene TRBV29-1; 7 bases are a match to TRBD1. With 6 bases clipped from V and 7 bases from J, the junction kept 11 bases outside the gene matches. CDR3 length: 13 residues. From germline, CDR1 is SQVTM and CDR2 ANQGSEA.

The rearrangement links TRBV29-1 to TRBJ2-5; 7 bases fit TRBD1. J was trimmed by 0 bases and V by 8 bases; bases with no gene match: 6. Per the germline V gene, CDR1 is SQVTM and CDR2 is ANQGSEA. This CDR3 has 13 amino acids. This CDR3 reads CSSQQGYQETQYF. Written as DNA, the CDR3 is TGCAGCAGCCAACAGGGGTACCAAGAGACCCAGTACTTC.